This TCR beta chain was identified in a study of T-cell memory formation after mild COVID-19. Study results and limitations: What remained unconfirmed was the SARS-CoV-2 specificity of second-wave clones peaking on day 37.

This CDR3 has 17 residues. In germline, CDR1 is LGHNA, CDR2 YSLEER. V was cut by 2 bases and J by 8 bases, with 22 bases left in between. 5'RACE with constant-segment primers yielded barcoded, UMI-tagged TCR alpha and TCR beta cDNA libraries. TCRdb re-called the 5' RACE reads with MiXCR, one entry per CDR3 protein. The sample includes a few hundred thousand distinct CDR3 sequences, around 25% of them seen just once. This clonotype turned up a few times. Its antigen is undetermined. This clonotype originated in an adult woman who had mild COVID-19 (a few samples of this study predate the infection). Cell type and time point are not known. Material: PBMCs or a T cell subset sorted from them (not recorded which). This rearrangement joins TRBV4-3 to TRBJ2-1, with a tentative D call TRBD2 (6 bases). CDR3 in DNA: TGCGCCAGCAGCCAAAACCCGGGACTCCCACTTGGCGATGAGCAGTTCTTC. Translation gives CASSQNPGLPLGDEQFF.